A single sample is the source of the 14 T cell receptor beta chains below, sequenced in a study of identical twins (dated by TCRdb to the mid-2010s). Library construction relied on 5' RACE. The sequencing machine was an Illumina HiSeq 2000. TCRdb reprocessed the public reads (quality trimming at Q25 with fastp, clone calling with MiXCR) and kept in-frame beta chains. Rows with a matching CDR3 protein are joined into one entry that keeps the most common DNA and genes. The sample table contains some 900,000 distinct CDR3 sequences; only one count was recorded for more than 9% of them. Clones ranked in the top ten supply 1.5% to 2% of the sample. These sequences were also reported in another study, on yellow fever vaccine responses in identical twins.

Sequenced sample: PBMCs. The receptors shown here come from a woman between 18 and 29 years old in good health.

The chain recombines TRBV5-6 with TRBJ2-5, with D maybe TRBD1 (5 bases). Between the trimmed V and J ends, which lost 2 bases and 3 bases, there was a span of 8 bases. CDR3 length: 13 residues. Per the germline V gene, CDR1 is SGHDT and CDR2 is YYEEEE. The CDR3 loop is CASSFSREETQYF. Written as DNA, the CDR3 is TGTGCCAGCAGCTTCAGCAGGGAAGAGACCCAGTACTTC.

This clonotype was seen a handful of times. The chain combines TRBV3-1 with TRBJ2-3, with TRBD2 matching 8 bases. The V and J ends lost 0 bases and 5 bases, in that order; junction bases with no gene match: 7. The CDR3 is 16 amino acids. CDR1 and CDR2 (germline): LGHDT, YNNKEL (reference sequence). This CDR3 is CASSQEHGRARDTQYF. The CDR3 coding sequence is TGTGCCAGCAGCCAAGAACACGGGAGGGCCAGAGATACGCAGTATTTT.

This clonotype was found a few times. The V call is TRBV3-1, the J call TRBJ2-3; 14 nucleotides match TRBD2. The V and J ends lost 5 bases and 2 bases, in that order; junction bases with no gene match: 9. Germline V gene data show CDR1 as LGHDT and CDR2 as YNNKEL (reference sequence). The CDR3 extends over 18 amino acids. CDR3 in DNA: TGTGCCAGCAGCGATGGACTAGCGGGAGGTGGAGTCACAGATACGCAGTATTTT. Amino acid sequence: CASSDGLAGGGVTDTQYF.

This clonotype came up many times. The J gene is TRBJ2-1, the V gene TRBV25-1; 7 nucleotides match TRBD2. The V and J ends lost 6 bases and 6 bases, in that order; junction bases with no gene match: 5. CDR1 is MGHDK, CDR2 SYGVNS, per germline. The CDR3 runs 13 residues. CDR3 residues: CASSGPSGNEQFF. The CDR3 bases are TGTGCCAGCAGCGGGCCTAGCGGCAATGAGCAGTTCTTC.

This clonotype showed up many times. The V and J genes are TRBV7-9 and TRBJ2-7; D gene uncertain. Germline CDR1 is SEHNR and CDR2 is FQNEAQ (reference sequence). Trimming removed 4 bases at V and 4 bases at J, with 5 bases between. CDR3 size: 11 residues. The CDR3 region is CASSYAYEQYF. The CDR3, as DNA: TGTGCCAGCAGCTACGCGTACGAGCAGTACTTC.

The V and J genes are TRBV7-9 and TRBJ1-6; possible D gene TRBD1, 5 bases. Trimming stripped 5 bases from V and 7 bases from J, with 15 bases between. Germline CDR1 reads SEHNR; CDR2 reads FQNEAQ (reference sequence). The CDR3 consists of 15 residues. The CDR3 here is CASSRGQDNNSPLHF. DNA of the CDR3: TGTGCCAGCAGCCGCGGTCAGGACAACAATTCACCCCTCCACTTT. Variable domain in full (rest from reference TRBV7-9 and TRBJ1-6): DTGVSQNPRHKITKRGQNVTFRCDPISEHNRLYWYRQTLGQGPEFLTYFQNEAQLEKSRLLSDRFSAERPKGSFSTLEIQRTEQGDSAMYLCASSRGQDNNSPLHFGNGTRLTVT.

In this sample, this clonotype turned up many times. J is TRBJ2-2 and V is TRBV5-1; D is ambiguous. The length of the CDR3 is 13 residues. Germline values: CDR1 SGHRS, CDR2 YFSETQ. Trimming cost V 4 bases and J 4 bases, with 8 bases left between them. CDR3 sequence: CASSQDGTGELFF. CDR3 nucleotides: TGCGCCAGCAGCCAGGACGGCACCGGGGAGCTGTTTTTT.

The chain recombines TRBV11-2 with TRBJ2-4; D might be TRBD1 or TRBD2, each matching 5 bases. The length of the CDR3 is 16 residues. The germline V gene encodes CDR1 SGHAT and CDR2 FQNNGV. V was cut by 5 bases and J by 6 bases, with 20 bases left in between. CDR3 residues: CASSTLMGPRTNIQYF. CDR3 sequence (DNA): TGTGCCAGCAGCACCCTGATGGGACCGCGAACAAACATTCAGTACTTC.

The chain is built from TRBV29-1 and TRBJ1-4; no clear D gene. Looked up from germline, CDR1 is SQVTM and CDR2 is ANQGSEA. Trimming stripped 4 bases from V and 4 bases from J, with 4 bases between. The CDR3 is 11 amino acids. The CDR3 sequence is CSVVFNEKLFF. In DNA form, the CDR3 reads TGCAGCGTTGTGTTTAATGAAAAACTGTTTTTT. Based on the CDR3 plus reference TRBV29-1 and TRBJ1-4, the full variable domain is SAVISQKPSRDICQRGTSLTIQCQVDSQVTMMFWYRQQPGQSLTLIATANQGSEATYESGFVIDKFPISRPNLTFSTLTVSNMSPEDSSIYLCSVVFNEKLFFGSGTQLSVL.

This clonotype was observed a few times. The genes are TRBV4-1 and TRBJ2-3, with 11 bases lining up with TRBD2. Germline values: CDR1 MGHRA, CDR2 YSYEKL. The CDR3 is made up of 16 amino acids. V lost 4 bases, J lost 5 bases, and 8 bases stayed unmatched. The CDR3 sequence is CASSRPLAGGGDTQYF. The CDR3 DNA reads TGCGCCAGCAGCCGCCCTCTAGCGGGAGGAGGAGATACGCAGTATTTT.

The J gene is TRBJ2-7, the V gene TRBV5-5; the match to TRBD1 covers 11 bases. This CDR3 has 15 residues. V dropped 4 bases and J dropped 3; count of bases not matched to a gene: 6. Germline V gene lookup returns CDR1 SGHKS and CDR2 YYEKEE (reference sequence). The CDR3 protein is CASSAGQGGFYEQYV. The CDR3 DNA follows: TGTGCCAGCAGCGCGGGACAGGGGGGATTCTACGAGCAGTACGTC.

This clonotype was counted a few times. The chain recombines TRBV5-1 with TRBJ2-3; D is possibly TRBD2 (6 bases). CDR3 length equals 17 residues. From germline, CDR1 is SGHRS and CDR2 YFSETQ. Trimming took 4 bases from V and 2 from J, leaving 20 bases between them. As DNA, the CDR3 is TGCGCCAGCAGCACAATGGGGAGGCCCAGCCCCACAGATACGCAGTATTTT. Encoded protein: CASSTMGRPSPTDTQYF.

This clonotype was counted between two and nine times. The rearrangement uses TRBV27 and TRBJ2-2, with D unresolved. The length of the CDR3 is 12 residues. V was clipped by 6 bases and J by 6 bases, with 8 bases between them. In germline, CDR1 is MNHEY, CDR2 SMNVEV (reference sequence). The CDR3 bases are TGTGCCAGCAGCCCCAGACCCGGGGAGCTGTTTTTT. Protein product: CASSPRPGELFF.

The chain joins TRBV7-6 to TRBJ2-3, with 7 bases identical to TRBD2. The germline V gene has CDR1 SGHVS and CDR2 FNYEAQ. The CDR3 spans 15 residues. V dropped 2 bases and J dropped 5; count of bases not matched to a gene: 7. The CDR3 DNA reads as TGTGCCAGCAGCTTAAAGGGAGGGTTTGGAGATACGCAGTATTTT. Translation gives CASSLKGGFGDTQYF.